The following is a TCR beta chain sequence with its context. The antigen is undetermined. The record originates from a study of cytomegalovirus exposure and HLA in healthy donors. The V gene's germline CDR1 is SGHAT and CDR2 FQNNGV. This CDR3 is built from 17 residues. J was trimmed by 3 bases and V by 5 bases; bases with no gene match: 7. Study-level results: The CMV antigen specificity of a few CMV-associated chains was confirmed through in vitro analysis. A later analysis associated 15,000 or so TCR beta sequences with HLA alleles at a 0.05 false discovery rate. The study designated some 180 TCR beta chains cytomegalovirus-associated. A few V segments could not be told apart, such as TRBV6-2 and TRBV6-3, and were left out.

In the PCR, 60 Vbeta and 13 Jbeta primers were used. Method: immunoSEQ multiplex PCR; TCRdb's copy keeps in-frame clones and lacks some. The table has roughly 120,000 clones, roughly 68% seen once. Sequencing was carried out using PBMCs. This receptor was taken from a woman between 50 and 59 years old in good health and CMV-seropositive. J is TRBJ2-1 and V is TRBV11-2, with 13 nucleotides matching TRBD2. The CDR3 DNA sequence: TGTGCCAGCAGCCGACGGACTAGCGGGGGCCTCTACAATGAGCAGTTCTTC. Its translation is CASSRRTSGGLYNEQFF.